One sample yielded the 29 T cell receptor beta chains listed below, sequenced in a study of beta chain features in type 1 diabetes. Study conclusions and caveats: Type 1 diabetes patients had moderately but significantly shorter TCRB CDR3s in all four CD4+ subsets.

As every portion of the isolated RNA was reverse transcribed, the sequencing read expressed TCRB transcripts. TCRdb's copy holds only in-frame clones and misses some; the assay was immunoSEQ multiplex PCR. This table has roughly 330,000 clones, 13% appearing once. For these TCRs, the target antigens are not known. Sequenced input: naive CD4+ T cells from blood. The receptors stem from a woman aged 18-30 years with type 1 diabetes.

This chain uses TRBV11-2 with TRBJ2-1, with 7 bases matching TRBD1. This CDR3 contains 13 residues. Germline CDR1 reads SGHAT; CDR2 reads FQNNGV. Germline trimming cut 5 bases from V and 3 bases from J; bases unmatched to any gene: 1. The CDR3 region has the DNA TGTGCCAGCAGCCGGGACAGCTACAATGAGCAGTTCTTC. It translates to CASSRDSYNEQFF.

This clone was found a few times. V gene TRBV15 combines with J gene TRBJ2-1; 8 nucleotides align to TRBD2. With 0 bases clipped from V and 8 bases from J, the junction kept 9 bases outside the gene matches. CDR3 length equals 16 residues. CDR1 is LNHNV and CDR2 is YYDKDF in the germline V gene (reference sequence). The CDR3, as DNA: TGTGCCACCAGCAGAGATCAAAGCGGGGGCGGATATGAGCAGTTCTTC. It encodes CATSRDQSGGGYEQFF.

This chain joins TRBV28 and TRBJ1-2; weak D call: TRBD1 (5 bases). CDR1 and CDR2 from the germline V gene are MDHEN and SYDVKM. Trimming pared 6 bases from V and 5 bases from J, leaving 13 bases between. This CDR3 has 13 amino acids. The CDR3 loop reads CASRTTGDYGYTF. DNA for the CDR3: TGTGCCAGCAGAACCACAGGAGATTATGGCTACACCTTC.

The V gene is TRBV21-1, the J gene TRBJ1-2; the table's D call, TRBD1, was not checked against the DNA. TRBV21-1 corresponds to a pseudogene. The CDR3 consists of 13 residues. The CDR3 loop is CASSTRTGKGYTF. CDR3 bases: TGTGCCAGCAGCACACGGACAGGGAAGGGCTACACCTTC.

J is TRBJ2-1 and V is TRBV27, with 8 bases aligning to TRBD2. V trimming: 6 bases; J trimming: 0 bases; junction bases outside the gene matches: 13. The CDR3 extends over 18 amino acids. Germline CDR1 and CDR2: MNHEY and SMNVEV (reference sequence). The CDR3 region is CASSRGRRTSHSYNEQFF. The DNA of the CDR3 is TGTGCCAGCAGCCGAGGGCGTCGGACTAGCCACTCCTACAATGAGCAGTTCTTC.

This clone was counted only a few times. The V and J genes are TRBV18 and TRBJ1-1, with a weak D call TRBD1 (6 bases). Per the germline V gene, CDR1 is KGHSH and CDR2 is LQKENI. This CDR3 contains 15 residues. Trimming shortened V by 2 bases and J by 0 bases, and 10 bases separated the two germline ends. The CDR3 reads CASSPNGQLNTEAFF. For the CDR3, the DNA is TGTGCCAGCTCACCAAACGGACAGCTGAACACTGAAGCTTTCTTT.

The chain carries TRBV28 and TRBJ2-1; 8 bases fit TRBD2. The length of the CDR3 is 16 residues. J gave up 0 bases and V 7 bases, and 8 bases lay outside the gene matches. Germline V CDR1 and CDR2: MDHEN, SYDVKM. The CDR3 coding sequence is TGTGCCAGCAAGCGGGAGTCGGGTTCCTCCTACAATGAGCAGTTCTTC. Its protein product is CASKRESGSSYNEQFF.

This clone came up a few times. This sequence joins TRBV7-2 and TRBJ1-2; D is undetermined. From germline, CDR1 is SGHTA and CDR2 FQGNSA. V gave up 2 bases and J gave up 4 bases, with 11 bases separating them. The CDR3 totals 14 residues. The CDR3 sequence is CASSLLTRSYGYTF. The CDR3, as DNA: TGTGCCAGCAGCTTATTAACTCGTAGCTATGGCTACACCTTC.

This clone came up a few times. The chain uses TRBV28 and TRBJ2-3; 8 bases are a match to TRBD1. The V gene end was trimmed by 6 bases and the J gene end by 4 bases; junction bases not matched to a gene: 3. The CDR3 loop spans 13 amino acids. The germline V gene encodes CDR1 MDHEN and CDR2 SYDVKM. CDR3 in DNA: TGTGCCAGCAGACCAGGGGGCTCAGATACGCAGTATTTT. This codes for CASRPGGSDTQYF.

CDR3 sequence: CASSTGTSGGYNEQFF. Written as DNA, the CDR3 is TGTGCCAGCAGCACTGGGACTAGCGGAGGTTACAATGAGCAGTTCTTC. The chain has TRBV11-2 and TRBJ2-1; 11 bases line up with TRBD2. Trimming removed 5 bases from V and 4 bases from J; junction bases left unmatched: 7. Looked up from germline, CDR1 is SGHAT and CDR2 is FQNNGV. This CDR3 has 16 amino acids.

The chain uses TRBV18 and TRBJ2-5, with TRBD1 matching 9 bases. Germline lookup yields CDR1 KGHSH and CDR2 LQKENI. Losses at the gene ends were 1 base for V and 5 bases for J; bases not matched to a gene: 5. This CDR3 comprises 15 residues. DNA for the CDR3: TGTGCCAGCTCACCACGAGGGACAGGGTTGGAGACCCAGTACTTC. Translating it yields CASSPRGTGLETQYF.

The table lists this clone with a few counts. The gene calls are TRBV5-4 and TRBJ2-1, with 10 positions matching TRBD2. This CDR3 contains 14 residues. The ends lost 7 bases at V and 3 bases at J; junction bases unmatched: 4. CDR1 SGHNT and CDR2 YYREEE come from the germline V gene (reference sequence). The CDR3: CASHLAGGYNEQFF. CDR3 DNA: TGTGCCAGCCACTTAGCGGGAGGCTACAATGAGCAGTTCTTC.

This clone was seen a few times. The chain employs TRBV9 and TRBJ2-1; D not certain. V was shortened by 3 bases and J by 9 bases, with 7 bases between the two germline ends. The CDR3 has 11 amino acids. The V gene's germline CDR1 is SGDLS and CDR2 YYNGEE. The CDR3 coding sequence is TGTGCCAGCAGCGCCTCGGTTGAGCAGTTCTTC. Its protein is CASSASVEQFF. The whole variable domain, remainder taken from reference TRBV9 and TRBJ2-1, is DSGVTQTPKHLITATGQRVTLRCSPRSGDLSVYWYQQSLDQGLQFLIQYYNGEERAKGNILERFSAQQFPDLHSELNLSSLELGDSALYFCASSASVEQFFGPGTRLTVL.

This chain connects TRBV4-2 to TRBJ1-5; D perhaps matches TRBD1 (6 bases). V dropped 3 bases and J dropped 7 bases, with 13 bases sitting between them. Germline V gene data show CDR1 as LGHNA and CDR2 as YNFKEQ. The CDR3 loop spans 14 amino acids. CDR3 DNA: TGTGCCAGCAGCCAGTCAGAGGGGGTACAGCCCCAGCATTTT. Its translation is CASSQSEGVQPQHF.

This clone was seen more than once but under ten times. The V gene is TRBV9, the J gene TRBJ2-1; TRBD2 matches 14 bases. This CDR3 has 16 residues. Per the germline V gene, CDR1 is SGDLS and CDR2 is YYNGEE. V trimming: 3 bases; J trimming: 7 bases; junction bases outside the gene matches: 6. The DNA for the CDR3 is TGTGCCAGCAGCGCCGGGGGGACTAGCGGGAGAAATGAGCAGTTCTTC. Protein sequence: CASSAGGTSGRNEQFF.

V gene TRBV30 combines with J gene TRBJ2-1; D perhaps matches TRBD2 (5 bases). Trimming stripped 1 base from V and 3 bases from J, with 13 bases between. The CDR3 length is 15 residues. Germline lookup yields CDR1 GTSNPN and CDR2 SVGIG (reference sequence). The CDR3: CAWSGRVGLYNEQFF. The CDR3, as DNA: TGTGCCTGGAGTGGGCGGGTAGGACTCTACAATGAGCAGTTCTTC.

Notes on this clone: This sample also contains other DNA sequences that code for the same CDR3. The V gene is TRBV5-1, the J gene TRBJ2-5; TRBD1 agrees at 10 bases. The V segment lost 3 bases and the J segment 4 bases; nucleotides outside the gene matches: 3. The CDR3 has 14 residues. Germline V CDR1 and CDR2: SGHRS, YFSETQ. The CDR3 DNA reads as TGCGCCAGCAGCTCCGGGACAGGGGTAGAGACCCAGTACTTC. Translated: CASSSGTGVETQYF.

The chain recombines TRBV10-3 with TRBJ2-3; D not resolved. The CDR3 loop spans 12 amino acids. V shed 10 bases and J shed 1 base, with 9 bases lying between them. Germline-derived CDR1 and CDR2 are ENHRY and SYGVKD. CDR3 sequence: CATENGTDTQYF. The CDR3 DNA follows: TGTGCCACCGAGAACGGCACAGATACGCAGTATTTT.

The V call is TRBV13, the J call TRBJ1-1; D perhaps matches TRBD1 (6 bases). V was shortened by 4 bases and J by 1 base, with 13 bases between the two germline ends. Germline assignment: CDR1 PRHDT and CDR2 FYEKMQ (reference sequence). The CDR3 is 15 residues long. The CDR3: CASSSAGHSNTEAFF. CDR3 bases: TGTGCCAGCAGCTCAGCGGGACACTCGAACACTGAAGCTTTCTTT.

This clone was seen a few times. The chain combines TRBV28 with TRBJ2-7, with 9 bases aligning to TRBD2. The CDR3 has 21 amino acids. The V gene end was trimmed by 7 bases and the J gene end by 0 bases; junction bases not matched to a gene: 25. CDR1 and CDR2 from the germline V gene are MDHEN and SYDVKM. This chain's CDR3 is CASTRWASGRQRRASSYEQYF. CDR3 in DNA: TGTGCCAGCACCCGATGGGCCAGCGGGAGGCAAAGAAGAGCGAGCTCCTACGAGCAGTACTTC.

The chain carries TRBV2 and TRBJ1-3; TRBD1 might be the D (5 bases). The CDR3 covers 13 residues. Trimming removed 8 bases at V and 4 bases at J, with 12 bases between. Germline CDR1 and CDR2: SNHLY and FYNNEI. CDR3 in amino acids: CASRKGLGNTIYF. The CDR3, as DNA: TGTGCCAGCCGAAAGGGGCTCGGAAACACCATATATTTT.

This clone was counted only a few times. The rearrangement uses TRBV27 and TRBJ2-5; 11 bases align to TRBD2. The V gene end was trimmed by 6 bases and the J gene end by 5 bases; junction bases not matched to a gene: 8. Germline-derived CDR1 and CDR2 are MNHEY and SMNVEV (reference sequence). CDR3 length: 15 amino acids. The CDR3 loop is CASSRRLAGLETQYF. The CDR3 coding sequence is TGTGCCAGCAGCCGCAGACTAGCGGGATTGGAGACCCAGTACTTC.

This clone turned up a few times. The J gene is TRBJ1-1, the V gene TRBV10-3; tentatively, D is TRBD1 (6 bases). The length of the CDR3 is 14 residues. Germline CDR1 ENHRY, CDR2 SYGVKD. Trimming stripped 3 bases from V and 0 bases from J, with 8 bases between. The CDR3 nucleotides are TGTGCCATCAGTGATCAGGGGATGAACACTGAAGCTTTCTTT. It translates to CAISDQGMNTEAFF.

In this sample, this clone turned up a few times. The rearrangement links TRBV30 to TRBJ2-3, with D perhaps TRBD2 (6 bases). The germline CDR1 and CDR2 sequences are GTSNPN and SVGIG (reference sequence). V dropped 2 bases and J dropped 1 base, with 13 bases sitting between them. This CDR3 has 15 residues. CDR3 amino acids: CAWSRRTGGTDTQYF. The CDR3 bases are TGTGCCTGGAGTCGGCGGACGGGAGGCACAGATACGCAGTATTTT.

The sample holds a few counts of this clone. CDR3 coding DNA: TGTGCCAGTAGTATAGCTAGCGGGAGTCTCGGTGAGCAGTTCTTC. Translation gives CASSIASGSLGEQFF. The J gene is TRBJ2-1, the V gene TRBV19, with TRBD2 matching over 10 bases. The germline V gene has CDR1 LNHDA and CDR2 SQIVND (reference sequence). The CDR3 has 15 amino acids. The ends lost 1 base at V and 9 bases at J; junction bases unmatched: 6.

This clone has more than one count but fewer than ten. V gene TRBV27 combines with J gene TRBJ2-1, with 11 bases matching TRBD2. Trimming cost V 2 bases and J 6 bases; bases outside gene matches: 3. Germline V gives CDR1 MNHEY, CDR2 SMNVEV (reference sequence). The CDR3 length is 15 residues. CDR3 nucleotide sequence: TGTGCCAGCAGTTTAGAGGGACTAGCGGTCAATGAGCAGTTCTTC. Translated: CASSLEGLAVNEQFF.

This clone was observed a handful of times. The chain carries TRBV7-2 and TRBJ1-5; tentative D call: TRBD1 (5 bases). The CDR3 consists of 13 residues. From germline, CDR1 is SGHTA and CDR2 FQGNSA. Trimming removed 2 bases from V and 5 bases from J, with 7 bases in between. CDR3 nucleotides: TGTGCCAGCAGCTTACAGGGCCATCAGCCCCAGCATTTT. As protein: CASSLQGHQPQHF.

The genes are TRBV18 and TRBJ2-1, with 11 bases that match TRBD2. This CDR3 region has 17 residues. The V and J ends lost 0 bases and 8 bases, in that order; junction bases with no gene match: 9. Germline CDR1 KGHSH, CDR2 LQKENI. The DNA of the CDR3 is TGTGCCAGCTCACCACCCGGGACTAGCGGATTCGAAGATGAGCAGTTCTTC. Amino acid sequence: CASSPPGTSGFEDEQFF. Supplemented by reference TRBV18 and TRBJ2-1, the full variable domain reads NAGVMQNPRHLVRRRGQEARLRCSPMKGHSHVYWYRQLPEEGLKFMVYLQKENIIDESGMPKERFSAEFPKEGPSILRIQQVVRGDSAAYFCASSPPGTSGFEDEQFFGPGTRLTVL.

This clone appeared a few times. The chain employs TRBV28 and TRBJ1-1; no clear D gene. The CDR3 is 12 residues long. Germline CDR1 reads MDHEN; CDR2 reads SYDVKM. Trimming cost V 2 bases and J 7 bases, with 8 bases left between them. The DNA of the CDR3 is TGTGCCAGCAGTTTAGGCGGGAGTGAAGCTTTCTTT. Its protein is CASSLGGSEAFF.